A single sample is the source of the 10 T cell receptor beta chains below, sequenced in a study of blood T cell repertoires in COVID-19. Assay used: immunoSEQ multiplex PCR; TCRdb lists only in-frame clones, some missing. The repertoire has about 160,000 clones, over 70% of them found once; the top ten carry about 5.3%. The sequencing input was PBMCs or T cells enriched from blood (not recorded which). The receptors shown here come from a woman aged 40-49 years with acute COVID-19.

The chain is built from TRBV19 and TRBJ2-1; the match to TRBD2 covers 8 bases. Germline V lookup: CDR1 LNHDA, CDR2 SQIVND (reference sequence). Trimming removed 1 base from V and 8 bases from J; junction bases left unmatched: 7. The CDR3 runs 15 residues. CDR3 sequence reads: CASSIGSGSADEQFF. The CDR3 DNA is TGTGCCAGTAGTATAGGCAGCGGGAGTGCGGATGAGCAGTTCTTC. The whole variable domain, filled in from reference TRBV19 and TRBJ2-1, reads DGGITQSPKYLFRKEGQNVTLSCEQNLNHDAMYWYRQDPGQGLRLIYYSQIVNDFQKGDIAEGYSVSREKKESFPLTVTSAQKNPTAFYLCASSIGSGSADEQFFGPGTRLTVL.

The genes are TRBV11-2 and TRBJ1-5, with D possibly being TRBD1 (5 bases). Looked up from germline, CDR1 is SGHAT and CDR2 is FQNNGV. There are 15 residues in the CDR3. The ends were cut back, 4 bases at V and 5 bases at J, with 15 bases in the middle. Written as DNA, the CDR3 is TGTGCCAGCAGCTCCAGGGCTGGGTCGGATCAGCCCCAGCATTTT. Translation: CASSSRAGSDQPQHF.

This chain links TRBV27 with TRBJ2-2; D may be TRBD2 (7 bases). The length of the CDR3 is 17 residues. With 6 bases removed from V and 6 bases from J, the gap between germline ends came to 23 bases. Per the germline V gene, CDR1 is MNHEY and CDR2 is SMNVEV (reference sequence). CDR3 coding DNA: TGTGCCAGCAGGGTGGGAGGGGGTACGGGATATTCCGGGGAGCTGTTTTTT. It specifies CASRVGGGTGYSGELFF.

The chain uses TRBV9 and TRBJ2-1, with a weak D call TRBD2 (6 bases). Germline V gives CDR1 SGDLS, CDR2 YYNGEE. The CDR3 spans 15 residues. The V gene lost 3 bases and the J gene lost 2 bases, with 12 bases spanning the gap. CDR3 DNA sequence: TGTGCCAGCAGCGGCGGGGTAGCGCCCTACAATGAGCAGTTCTTC. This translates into CASSGGVAPYNEQFF. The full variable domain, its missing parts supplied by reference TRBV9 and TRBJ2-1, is DSGVTQTPKHLITATGQRVTLRCSPRSGDLSVYWYQQSLDQGLQFLIQYYNGEERAKGNILERFSAQQFPDLHSELNLSSLELGDSALYFCASSGGVAPYNEQFFGPGTRLTVL.

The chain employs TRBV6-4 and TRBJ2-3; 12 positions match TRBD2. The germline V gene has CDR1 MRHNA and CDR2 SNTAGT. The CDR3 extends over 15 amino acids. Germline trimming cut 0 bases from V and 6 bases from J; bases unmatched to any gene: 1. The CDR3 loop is CASSDSTSGSDTQYF. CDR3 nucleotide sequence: TGTGCCAGCAGTGACTCGACTAGCGGGAGTGATACGCAGTATTTT.

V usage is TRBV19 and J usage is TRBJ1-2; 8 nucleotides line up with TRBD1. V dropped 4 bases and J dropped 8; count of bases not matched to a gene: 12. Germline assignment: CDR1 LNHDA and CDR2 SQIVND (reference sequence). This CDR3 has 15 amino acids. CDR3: CASSRDTGQGFGYTF. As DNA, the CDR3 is TGTGCCAGTAGTAGAGATACCGGACAGGGTTTCGGCTACACCTTC.

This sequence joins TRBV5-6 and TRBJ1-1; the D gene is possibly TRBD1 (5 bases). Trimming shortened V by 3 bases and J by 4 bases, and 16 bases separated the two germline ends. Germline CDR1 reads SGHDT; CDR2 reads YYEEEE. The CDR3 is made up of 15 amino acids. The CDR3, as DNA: TGTGCCAGCAGCTGGGGAAGGCAGCAGGGCACTGAAGCTTTCTTT. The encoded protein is CASSWGRQQGTEAFF.

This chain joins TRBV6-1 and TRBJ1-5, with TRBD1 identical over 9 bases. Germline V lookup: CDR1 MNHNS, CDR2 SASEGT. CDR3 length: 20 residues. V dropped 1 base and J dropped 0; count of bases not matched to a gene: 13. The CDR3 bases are TGTGCCAGCAGTGAAGTGCCTTCGACAGGGGGGGTCGGTAGCAATCAGCCCCAGCATTTT. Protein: CASSEVPSTGGVGSNQPQHF.

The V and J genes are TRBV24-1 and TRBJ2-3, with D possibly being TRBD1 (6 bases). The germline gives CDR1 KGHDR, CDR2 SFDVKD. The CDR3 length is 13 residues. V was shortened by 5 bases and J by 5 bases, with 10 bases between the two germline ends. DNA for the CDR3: TGTGCCACCAGTGGGGCAGGGGTAGATACGCAGTATTTT. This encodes CATSGAGVDTQYF.

The CDR3, as DNA: TGTGCCAGCAGTTCAAGACTAGCGGGGTCCTACGAGCAGTACTTC. It specifies CASSSRLAGSYEQYF. The J gene is TRBJ2-7, the V gene TRBV27; 11 nucleotides match TRBD2. Germline V gene lookup returns CDR1 MNHEY and CDR2 SMNVEV (reference sequence). This CDR3 comprises 15 residues. With 4 bases clipped from V and 1 base from J, the junction kept 3 bases outside the gene matches.